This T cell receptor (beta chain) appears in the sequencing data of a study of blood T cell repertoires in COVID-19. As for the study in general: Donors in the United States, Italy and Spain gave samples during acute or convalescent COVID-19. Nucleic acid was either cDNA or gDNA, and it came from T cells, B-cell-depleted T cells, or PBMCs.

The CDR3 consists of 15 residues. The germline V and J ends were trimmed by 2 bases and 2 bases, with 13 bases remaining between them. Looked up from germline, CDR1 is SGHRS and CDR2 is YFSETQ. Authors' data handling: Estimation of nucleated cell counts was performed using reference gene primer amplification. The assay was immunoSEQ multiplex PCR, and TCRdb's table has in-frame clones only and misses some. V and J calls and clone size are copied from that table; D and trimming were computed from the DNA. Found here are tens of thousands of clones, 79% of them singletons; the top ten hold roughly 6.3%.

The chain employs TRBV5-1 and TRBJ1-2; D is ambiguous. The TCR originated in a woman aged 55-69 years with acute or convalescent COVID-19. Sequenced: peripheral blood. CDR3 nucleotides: TGCGCCAGCAGCTTTCGTGAGGGCGGGAACTATGGCTACACCTTC. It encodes CASSFREGGNYGYTF.